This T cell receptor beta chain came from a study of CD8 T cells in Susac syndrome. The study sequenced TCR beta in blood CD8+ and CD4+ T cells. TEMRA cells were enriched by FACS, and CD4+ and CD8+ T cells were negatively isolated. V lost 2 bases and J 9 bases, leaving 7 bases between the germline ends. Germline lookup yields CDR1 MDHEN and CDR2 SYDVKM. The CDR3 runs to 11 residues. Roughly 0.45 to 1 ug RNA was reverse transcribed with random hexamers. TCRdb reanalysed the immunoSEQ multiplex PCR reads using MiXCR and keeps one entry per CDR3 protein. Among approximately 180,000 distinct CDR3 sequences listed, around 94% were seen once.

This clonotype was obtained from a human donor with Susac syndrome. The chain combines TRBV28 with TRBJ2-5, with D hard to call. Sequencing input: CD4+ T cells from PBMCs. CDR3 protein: CASSLKRSQYF. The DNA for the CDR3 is TGTGCCAGCAGTTTAAAGAGGTCCCAGTACTTC.